Shown below are 2 T cell receptor beta chains from a single sample sequenced in a study of T cells in Graves' hyperthyroidism and ophthalmopathy. Researchers took RNA transcripts and amplified the TCR beta CDR3 regions from them. Using the HTBI primer set, a first-round RT-PCR was run on the TCR CDR3. One entry per CDR3 protein, called by TCRdb with MiXCR from the multiplex PCR reads. The sample includes approximately 600,000 distinct CDR3 sequences, less than 25% of them seen just once. Sequenced: blood. The origin of the receptors is a man younger than 40 with Graves' ophthalmopathy.

In this sample, this clonotype turned up a few times. This chain joins TRBV28 and TRBJ2-2, with 9 bases fitting TRBD2. Germline CDR1 reads MDHEN; CDR2 reads SYDVKM. The ends lost 0 bases at V and 3 bases at J; junction bases unmatched: 2. The CDR3 loop spans 16 amino acids. CDR3 in DNA: TGTGCCAGCAGTTTATGGGTAGCGGGAGACACCGGGGAGCTGTTTTTT. It codes for CASSLWVAGDTGELFF.

This clonotype was recorded at least ten times. This chain uses TRBV12-3 or TRBV12-4 with TRBJ2-7; 8 nucleotides line up with TRBD1. The CDR3 runs 15 residues. The trim removed 3 bases at V and 0 bases at J, leaving 4 bases unmatched. CDR3 residues: CASSFGRGLSYEQYF. CDR3 nucleotides: TGTGCCAGCAGTTTCGGCAGGGGGCTCTCCTACGAGCAGTACTTC.